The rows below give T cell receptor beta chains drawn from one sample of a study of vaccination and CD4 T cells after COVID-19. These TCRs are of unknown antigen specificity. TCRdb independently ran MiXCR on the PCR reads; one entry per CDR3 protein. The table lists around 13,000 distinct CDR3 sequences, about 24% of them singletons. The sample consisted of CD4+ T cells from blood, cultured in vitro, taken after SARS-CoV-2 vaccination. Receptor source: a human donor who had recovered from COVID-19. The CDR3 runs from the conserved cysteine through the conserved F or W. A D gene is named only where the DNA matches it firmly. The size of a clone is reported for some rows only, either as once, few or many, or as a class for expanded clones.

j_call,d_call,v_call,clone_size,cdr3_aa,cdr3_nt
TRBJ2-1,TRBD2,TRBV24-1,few,CATSELGRTGGGEQFF,TGTGCCACCAGTGAATTAGGAAGGACCGGGGGGGGTGAGCAGTTCTTC
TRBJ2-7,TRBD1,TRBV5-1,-,CASSAGTGSYEQYF,TGCGCCAGCAGCGCCGGGACAGGGTCCTACGAGCAGTACTTC
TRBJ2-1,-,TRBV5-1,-,CASSPTWVDEQFF,TGCGCCAGCAGCCCCACTTGGGTGGATGAGCAGTTCTTC
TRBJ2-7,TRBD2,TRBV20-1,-,CSARGTSGRTSYEQYF,TGCAGTGCTCGGGGGACTAGCGGGAGGACCTCCTACGAGCAGTACTTC
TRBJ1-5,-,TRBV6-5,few,CASSYSIGGNQPQHF,TGTGCCAGCAGTTACTCGATAGGGGGCAATCAGCCCCAGCATTTT
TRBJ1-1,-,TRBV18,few,CASSPQENTEAFF,TGTGCCAGCTCCCCACAGGAGAACACTGAAGCTTTCTTT
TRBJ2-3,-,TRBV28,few,CASSPYSGTDTQYF,TGTGCCAGCAGTCCGTATAGCGGAACAGATACGCAGTATTTT
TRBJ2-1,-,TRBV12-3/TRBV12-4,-,CASKPSVSPSYNEQFF,TGTGCCAGCAAACCCAGCGTGAGCCCCTCCTACAATGAGCAGTTCTTC
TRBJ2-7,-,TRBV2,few,CASAGPVPPYEQYF,TGTGCCAGCGCGGGGCCGGTCCCCCCCTACGAGCAGTACTTC
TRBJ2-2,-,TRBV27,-,CASSRFAAVGELFF,TGTGCCAGCAGTCGGTTTGCTGCCGTCGGGGAGCTGTTTTTT
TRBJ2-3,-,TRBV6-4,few,CASSDPGGNGTDTQYF,TGTGCCAGCAGTGACCCGGGGGGCAACGGCACAGATACGCAGTATTTT
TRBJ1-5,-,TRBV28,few,CASSLPSGWSNQPQHF,TGTGCCAGCAGTTTACCCTCAGGGTGGAGCAATCAGCCCCAGCATTTT
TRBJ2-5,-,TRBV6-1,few,CASSPGQGGKTQYF,TGTGCCAGCAGTCCCGGACAGGGAGGGAAGACCCAGTACTTC
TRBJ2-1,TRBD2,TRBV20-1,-,CSASRTSGNEQFF,TGCAGTGCTTCCCGGACTAGCGGGAATGAGCAGTTCTTC
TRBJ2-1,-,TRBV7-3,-,CASPRGRGSSYNEQFF,TGTGCCAGTCCACGGGGTCGCGGATCCTCCTACAATGAGCAGTTCTTC
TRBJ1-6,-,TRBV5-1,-,CASSRQARASYNSPLHF,TGCGCCAGCAGTCGACAGGCCCGGGCCTCCTATAATTCACCCCTCCACTTT
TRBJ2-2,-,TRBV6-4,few,CASSVVVTANTGELFF,TGTGCCAGCAGTGTAGTTGTCACAGCCAACACCGGGGAGCTGTTTTTT
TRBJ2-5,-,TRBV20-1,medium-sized,CSAPPSAGRETQYF,TGCAGTGCCCCCCCCTCGGCAGGGAGGGAGACCCAGTACTTC
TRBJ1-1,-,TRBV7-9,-,CASSLATGPNTEAFF,TGTGCCAGCAGCTTAGCCACAGGGCCGAACACTGAAGCTTTCTTT
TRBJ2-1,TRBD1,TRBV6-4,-,CASSDSRDRVHNEQFF,TGTGCCAGCAGTGACTCCCGGGACAGGGTCCACAATGAGCAGTTCTTC
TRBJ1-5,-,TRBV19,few,CASSIGANSNQPQHF,TGTGCCAGTAGTATAGGGGCAAATAGCAATCAGCCCCAGCATTTT
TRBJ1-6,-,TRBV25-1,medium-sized,CASQQSSYNSPLHF,TGTGCCAGCCAACAAAGCTCCTATAATTCACCCCTCCACTTT
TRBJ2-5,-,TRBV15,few,CATSRVRGPQETQYF,TGTGCCACCAGCAGAGTGCGGGGGCCCCAAGAGACCCAGTACTTC
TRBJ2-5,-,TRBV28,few,CASSLVPGTQYF,TGTGCCAGCAGTCTAGTCCCAGGGACCCAGTACTTC
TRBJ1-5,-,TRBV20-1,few,CSATGEPQHF,TGCAGTGCTACCGGGGAGCCCCAGCATTTT
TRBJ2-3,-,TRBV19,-,CASTKGPVSTQYF,TGTGCCAGTACCAAAGGGCCGGTTAGTACGCAGTATTTT
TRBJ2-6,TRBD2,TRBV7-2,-,CASSLAGGGSSGANVLTF,TGTGCCAGCAGCTTAGCGGGCGGGGGAAGCTCTGGGGCCAACGTCCTGACTTTC
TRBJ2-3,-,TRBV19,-,CASSISGWGTDTQYF,TGTGCCAGTAGTATCAGCGGGTGGGGCACAGATACGCAGTATTTT
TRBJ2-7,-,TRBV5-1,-,CASSFEAASYEQYF,TGCGCCAGCAGCTTTGAGGCTGCCTCCTACGAGCAGTACTTC
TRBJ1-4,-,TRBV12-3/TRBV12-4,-,CASSRGRGGEKLFF,TGTGCCAGCAGCCGCGGCCGCGGAGGGGAAAAACTGTTTTTT
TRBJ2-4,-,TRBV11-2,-,CASSPSRDIQYF,TGTGCCAGCAGCCCTAGCAGAGACATTCAGTACTTC
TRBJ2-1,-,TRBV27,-,CASSSRDDLRAEQFF,TGTGCCAGCAGTTCCCGGGACGACCTTCGTGCTGAGCAGTTCTTC
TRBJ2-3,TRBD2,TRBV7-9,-,CASSLLSGTSLFFPQYF,TGTGCCAGCAGCTTATTATCCGGGACTAGCCTTTTTTTCCCGCAGTATTTT
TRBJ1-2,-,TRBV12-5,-,CASSKGGRLDGYTF,TGTGCTAGTAGCAAGGGGGGGAGGCTTGATGGCTACACCTTC
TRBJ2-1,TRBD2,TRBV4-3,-,CASSQEGTKVFF,TGCGCCAGCAGCCAAGAAGGGACTAAAGTATTCTTC
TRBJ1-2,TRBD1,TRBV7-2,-,CASSLVVPGQAYGYTF,TGTGCCAGCAGCTTAGTGGTTCCGGGACAGGCCTATGGCTACACCTTC
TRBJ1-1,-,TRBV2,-,CDSNHFEDTEAFF,TGTGACAGCAATCATTTTGAGGACACTGAAGCTTTCTTT
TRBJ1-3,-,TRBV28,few,CASSLSIGTPGNTIYF,TGTGCCAGCAGTTTATCAATCGGGACCCCCGGAAACACCATATATTTT
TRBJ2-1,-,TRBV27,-,CASQDGTIPNEQFF,TGTGCCAGCCAAGACGGGACAATCCCCAATGAGCAGTTCTTC
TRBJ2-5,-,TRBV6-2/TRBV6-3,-,CATQGGETQYF,TGTGCCACGCAGGGGGGAGAGACCCAGTACTTC
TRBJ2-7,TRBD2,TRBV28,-,CASISPGLAGSSYEQYF,TGTGCCAGCATCAGCCCGGGACTAGCGGGCTCCTCCTACGAGCAGTACTTC
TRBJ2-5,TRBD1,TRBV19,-,CASSPRMQGEETQYF,TGTGCCAGTAGTCCCCGAATGCAGGGGGAAGAGACCCAGTACTTC
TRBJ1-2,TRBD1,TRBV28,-,CASTADRVGYGYTF,TGTGCCAGCACGGCGGACAGGGTGGGCTATGGCTACACCTTC
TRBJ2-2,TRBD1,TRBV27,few,CASLSSGTGGFTGELFF,TGTGCCAGCCTCAGTTCCGGGACAGGGGGTTTCACCGGGGAGCTGTTTTTT
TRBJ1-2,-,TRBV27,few,CASSLSFQGFGYGYTF,TGTGCCAGCAGTTTATCGTTTCAGGGGTTCGGCTATGGCTACACCTTC
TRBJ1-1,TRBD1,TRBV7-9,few,CASITGATEAFF,TGTGCCAGCATCACAGGGGCCACTGAAGCTTTCTTT
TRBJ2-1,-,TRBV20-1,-,CSPKRAGDSYNEQFF,TGCAGCCCCAAAAGGGCTGGGGACTCCTACAATGAGCAGTTCTTC
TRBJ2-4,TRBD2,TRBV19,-,CASSPRTSRNIQYF,TGTGCCAGTAGTCCCCGGACTAGTAGAAACATTCAGTACTTC
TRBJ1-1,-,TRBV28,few,CASSLRDTEAFF,TGTGCCAGCAGTTTACGGGACACTGAAGCTTTCTTT
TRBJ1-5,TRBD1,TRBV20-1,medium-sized,CSARDPLVGQVASQPQHF,TGCAGTGCTAGAGACCCCTTGGTGGGACAGGTCGCCAGTCAGCCCCAGCATTTT
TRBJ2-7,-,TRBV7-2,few,CASSLQGMGGRSSYEQYF,TGTGCCAGCAGCTTACAAGGGATGGGGGGCCGGAGCTCCTACGAGCAGTACTTC
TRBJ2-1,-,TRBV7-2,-,CASSWTRGVYNEQFF,TGTGCCAGCAGCTGGACAAGGGGGGTTTACAATGAGCAGTTCTTC
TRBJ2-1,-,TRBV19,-,CASTPTGTYNEQFF,TGTGCCAGTACACCCACGGGGACCTACAATGAGCAGTTCTTC
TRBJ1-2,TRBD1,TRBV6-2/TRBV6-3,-,CASSLGTAQANYGYTF,TGTGCCAGCAGTTTGGGGACAGCTCAAGCTAACTATGGCTACACCTTC
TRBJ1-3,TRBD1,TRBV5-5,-,CASSLPPTGTGSGTIYF,TGTGCCAGCAGCTTGCCCCCTACCGGGACAGGCAGTGGAACCATATATTTT
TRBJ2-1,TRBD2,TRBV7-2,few,CASRMKGATVGLAGVPYNEQFF,TGTGCCAGCCGAATGAAAGGGGCCACGGTGGGACTAGCGGGAGTACCCTACAATGAGCAGTTCTTC
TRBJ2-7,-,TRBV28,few,CASSGYEQYF,TGTGCCAGCAGTGGGTACGAGCAGTACTTC
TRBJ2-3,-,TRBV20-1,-,CSARYRTSTDTQYF,TGCAGTGCTAGATATAGAACTAGCACAGATACGCAGTATTTT
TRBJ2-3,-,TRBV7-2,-,CASSRGLPSTDTQYF,TGTGCCAGCAGCCGAGGACTGCCTAGCACAGATACGCAGTATTTT
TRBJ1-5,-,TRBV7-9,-,CASSSAASNQPQHF,TGTGCCAGCAGCAGTGCAGCTTCCAATCAGCCCCAGCATTTT